The 5 T cell receptor beta chains presented below share a single source sample, sequenced in a study of blood T cell repertoires in COVID-19. Produced via immunoSEQ multiplex PCR; TCRdb's table is partial and in-frame only. Among around 270,000 clones listed, 70% to 90% were seen once. The specimen sequenced was PBMCs or T cells enriched from blood (not recorded which). The receptors were sampled from a woman in her thirties who had recovered from COVID-19.

The table lists this clone with a few counts. The chain couples TRBV4-1 to TRBJ2-1; 9 nucleotides line up with TRBD1. V was pared by 0 bases and J by 7 bases, with 10 bases of the junction left unmatched. This CDR3 has 17 residues. In germline, CDR1 is MGHRA, CDR2 YSYEKL. The CDR3 DNA reads TGCGCCAGCAGCCAAGATCTGACTAGGACAGGGGCAAATGAGCAGTTCTTC. The encoded protein is CASSQDLTRTGANEQFF.

The CDR3 DNA reads as TGCAGCGTTGGGGGAGGGGGTGGTCAGCCCCAGCATTTT. It yields the protein CSVGGGGGQPQHF. V usage is TRBV29-1 and J usage is TRBJ1-5, with D possibly being TRBD1 (6 bases). The CDR3 is 13 amino acids. V was cut by 4 bases and J by 6 bases, with 13 bases left in between. Germline CDR1 SQVTM, CDR2 ANQGSEA.

The genes are TRBV18 and TRBJ1-1; D remains ambiguous. The CDR3 is 15 amino acids. Between the trimmed V and J ends, which lost 3 bases and 0 bases, there was a span of 11 bases. Germline assignment: CDR1 KGHSH and CDR2 LQKENI. The CDR3 loop reads CASSPPGILNTEAFF. In DNA, the CDR3 is TGTGCCAGCTCACCCCCAGGAATATTGAACACTGAAGCTTTCTTT.

The J gene is TRBJ2-5, the V gene TRBV4-2; 8 bases are a match to TRBD1. Germline V CDR1 and CDR2: LGHNA, YNFKEQ. The CDR3 is 14 amino acids. V shed 1 base and J 4 bases; nucleotides not matched to a gene: 2. The CDR3 here is CASSQGDRGETQYF. CDR3 DNA: TGTGCCAGCAGCCAAGGCGACAGGGGAGAGACCCAGTACTTC.

The chain carries TRBV19 and TRBJ2-6; tentatively, D is TRBD1 (6 bases). The V end was cut by 6 bases, the J end by 2 bases, with 17 bases between. Germline CDR1 is LNHDA and CDR2 is SQIVND (reference sequence). The CDR3 is 17 amino acids. CDR3 region: CASSLTGLVTGANVLTF. The CDR3 coding sequence is TGTGCCAGTAGCCTCACAGGGTTAGTGACTGGGGCCAACGTCCTGACTTTC.